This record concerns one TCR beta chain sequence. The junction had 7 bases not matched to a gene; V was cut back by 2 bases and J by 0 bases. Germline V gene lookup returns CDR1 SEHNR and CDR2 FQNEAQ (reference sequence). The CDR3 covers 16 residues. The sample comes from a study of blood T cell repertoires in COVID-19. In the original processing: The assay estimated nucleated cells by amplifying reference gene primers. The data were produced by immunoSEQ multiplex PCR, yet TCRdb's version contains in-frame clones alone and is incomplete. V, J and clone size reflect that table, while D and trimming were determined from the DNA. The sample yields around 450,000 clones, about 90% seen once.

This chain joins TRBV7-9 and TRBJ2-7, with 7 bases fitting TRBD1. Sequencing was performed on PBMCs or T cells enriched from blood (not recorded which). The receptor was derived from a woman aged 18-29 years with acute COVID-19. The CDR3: CASSLSTGRYSYEQYF. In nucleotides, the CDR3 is TGTGCCAGCAGCTTATCGACAGGGCGCTACTCCTACGAGCAGTACTTC.